These T cell receptor beta chains were read from a single sample in a study of cytomegalovirus exposure and HLA in healthy donors. Data came from immunoSEQ multiplex PCR; TCRdb stores just in-frame clones and leaves some out. The sample has roughly 130,000 clones; roughly 80% are singletons. Source material: PBMCs. These receptors all stem from a woman aged 40 to 55 in good health and CMV-seropositive. The CDR3 runs from the conserved cysteine through the conserved F or W. The D gene is left open where the match is weak. Where a row states a size, it is once, few, many or the class of an expanded clone; other rows omit it.

D gene: .; V gene: TRBV19; J gene: TRBJ1-5; clone size: .; CDR3 protein: CASSIDQVQPQHF; CDR3 DNA: TGTGCCAGTAGTATAGATCAGGTTCAGCCCCAGCATTTT
D gene: TRBD1; V gene: TRBV6-5; J gene: TRBJ2-1; clone size: .; CDR3 protein: CASQVDRARYNEQFF; CDR3 DNA: TGTGCCAGCCAGGTCGACAGGGCGCGCTACAATGAGCAGTTCTTC
D gene: .; V gene: TRBV7-8; J gene: TRBJ2-7; clone size: .; CDR3 protein: CASSSLREQYF; CDR3 DNA: TGTGCCAGCAGCTCGCTGAGGGAGCAGTACTTC
D gene: TRBD1; V gene: TRBV27; J gene: TRBJ1-1; clone size: .; CDR3 protein: CASSLWTGGKNTEAFF; CDR3 DNA: TGTGCCAGCAGTTTATGGACAGGGGGCAAGAACACTGAAGCTTTCTTT
D gene: .; V gene: TRBV5-1; J gene: TRBJ2-3; clone size: .; CDR3 protein: CASSLGNLKKGPTDTQYF; CDR3 DNA: TGCGCCAGCAGCTTGGGTAACCTCAAAAAGGGGCCCACAGATACGCAGTATTTT
D gene: .; V gene: TRBV9; J gene: TRBJ2-1; clone size: .; CDR3 protein: CASSVAGGSYNEQFF; CDR3 DNA: TGTGCCAGCAGCGTAGCTGGTGGGAGTTACAATGAGCAGTTCTTC
D gene: TRBD1; V gene: TRBV6-5; J gene: TRBJ1-5; clone size: once; CDR3 protein: CASSPVGTGNQPQHF; CDR3 DNA: TGTGCCAGCAGCCCCGTTGGGACAGGGAATCAGCCCCAGCATTTT
D gene: .; V gene: TRBV7-9; J gene: TRBJ1-2; clone size: .; CDR3 protein: CASSLREVNYGYTF; CDR3 DNA: TGTGCCAGCAGCTTACGGGAGGTCAACTATGGCTACACCTTC
D gene: .; V gene: TRBV28; J gene: TRBJ2-6; clone size: .; CDR3 protein: CASSPLYSGANVLTF; CDR3 DNA: TGTGCCAGCAGTCCTCTCTACTCTGGGGCCAACGTCCTGACTTTC
D gene: TRBD1; V gene: TRBV7-3; J gene: TRBJ2-1; clone size: few; CDR3 protein: CASSPGTGSYYNEQFF; CDR3 DNA: TGTGCCAGCAGCCCCGGGACAGGGAGTTACTACAATGAGCAGTTCTTC